The T cell receptor beta chain under discussion was sequenced for a study of regulatory T cells in long-lasting Graves disease. A word on this clonotype: Its antigen is not known.

Study findings and constraints: Samples came from peripheral blood alone, without thyroid tissue.

HTBI primers from iRepertoire and Arm-PCR of CDR3 regions yielded the TCR beta libraries. TCRdb reprocessed the multiplex PCR reads via MiXCR and lists one record per CDR3 protein. The sample consists of 400,000 to 500,000 distinct CDR3 sequences, 14% of them appearing once. Time point of the sample: newly diagnosed GD, antithyroid drugs for less than 3 months. Isolated PBMC RNA provided the starting material for the TCR library. The length of the CDR3 is 15 residues. V shed 5 bases, J shed 5 bases, and the junction held 5 bases outside the gene matches. The germline gives CDR1 MNHEY, CDR2 SMNVEV (reference sequence). The data were also submitted as part of a second study, on T cells in Graves' hyperthyroidism and ophthalmopathy. That paper states: Orbital computed tomography and thyroid ultrasound, together with serum TRAb and thyroxine and clinical symptoms, were used for diagnoses.

The clonotype comes from a woman between 45 and 65 years old with Graves disease. The sequencing here drew on peripheral blood mononuclear cells (PBMCs), taken at new diagnosis, from a patient treated with antithyroid drugs. This chain uses TRBV27 with TRBJ2-1, with TRBD2 identical over 11 bases. The CDR3 region is CASSPGTSGHNEQFF. Written as DNA, the CDR3 is TGTGCCAGCAGTCCCGGGACTAGCGGACACAATGAGCAGTTCTTC.